Below, one TCR beta chain is given with its context. The sample belongs to a study of OX40 agonist ivuxolimab in advanced cancers. Only in-frame clones appear in the TCRdb table, and some are missing; sequencing was by immunoSEQ multiplex PCR. The table lists tens of thousands of clones, roughly 89% of them singletons. The TCR originated in an adult with an advanced solid tumor such as melanoma, head and neck, liver or kidney cancer. The source was CD4+ or CD8+ T cells sorted from blood, collected in a trial of the OX40 agonist ivuxolimab.

In nucleotides, the CDR3 is TGTGCCAGCAGTTTTTACAGGGCCTACGAGCAGTACTTC. Amino acids: CASSFYRAYEQYF. The V and J genes are TRBV27 and TRBJ2-7; D may be TRBD1 (6 bases). This CDR3 comprises 13 residues. Germline-derived CDR1 and CDR2 are MNHEY and SMNVEV (reference sequence). The germline V and J ends were trimmed by 3 bases and 2 bases, with 8 bases remaining between them.